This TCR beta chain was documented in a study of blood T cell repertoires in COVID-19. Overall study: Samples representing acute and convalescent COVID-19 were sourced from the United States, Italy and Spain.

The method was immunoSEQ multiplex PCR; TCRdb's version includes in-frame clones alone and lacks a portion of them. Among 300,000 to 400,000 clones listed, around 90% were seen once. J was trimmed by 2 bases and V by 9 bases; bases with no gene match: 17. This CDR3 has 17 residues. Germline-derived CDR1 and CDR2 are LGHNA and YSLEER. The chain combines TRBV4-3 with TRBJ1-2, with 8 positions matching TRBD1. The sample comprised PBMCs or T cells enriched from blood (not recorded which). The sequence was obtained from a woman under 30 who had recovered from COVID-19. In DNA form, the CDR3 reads TGCGCCAGTTCATCTCAGGGGGCCTCCCTCCAGAACTATGGCTACACCTTC. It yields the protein CASSSQGASLQNYGYTF.